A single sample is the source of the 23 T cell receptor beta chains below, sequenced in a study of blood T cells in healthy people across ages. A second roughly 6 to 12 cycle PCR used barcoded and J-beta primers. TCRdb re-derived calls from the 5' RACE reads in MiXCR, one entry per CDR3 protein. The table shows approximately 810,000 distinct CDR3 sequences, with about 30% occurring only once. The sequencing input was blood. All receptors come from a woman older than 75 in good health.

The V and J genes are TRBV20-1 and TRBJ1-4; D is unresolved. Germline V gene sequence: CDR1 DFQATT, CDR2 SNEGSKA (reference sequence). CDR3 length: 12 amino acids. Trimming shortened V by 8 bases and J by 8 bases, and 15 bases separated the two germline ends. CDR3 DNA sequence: TGCAGTCCTCAAGCGGCCCGAGAAAAACTGTTTTTT. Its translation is CSPQAAREKLFF.

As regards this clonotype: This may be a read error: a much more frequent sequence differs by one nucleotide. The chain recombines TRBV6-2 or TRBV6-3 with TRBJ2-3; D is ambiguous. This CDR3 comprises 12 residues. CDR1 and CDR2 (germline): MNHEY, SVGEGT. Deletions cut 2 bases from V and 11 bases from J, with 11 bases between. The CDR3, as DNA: TGTGCCAGCAGTTACCAGGCACATATGCAGTATTTT. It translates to CASSYQAHMQYF.

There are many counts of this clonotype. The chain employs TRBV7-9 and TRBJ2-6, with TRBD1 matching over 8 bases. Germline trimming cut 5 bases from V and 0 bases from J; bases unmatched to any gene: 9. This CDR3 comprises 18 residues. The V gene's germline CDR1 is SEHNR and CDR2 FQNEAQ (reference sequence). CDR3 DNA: TGTGCCAGCAGCCCTGGACAGGGCCTTACCTCTGGGGCCAACGTCCTGACTTTC. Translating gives CASSPGQGLTSGANVLTF.

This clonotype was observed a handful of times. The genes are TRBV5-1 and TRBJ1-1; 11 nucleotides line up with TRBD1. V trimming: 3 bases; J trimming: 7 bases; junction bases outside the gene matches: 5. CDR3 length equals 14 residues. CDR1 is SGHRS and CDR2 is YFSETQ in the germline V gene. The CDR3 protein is CASSSGTGGFEAFF. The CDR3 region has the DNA TGCGCCAGCAGCTCGGGGACAGGGGGTTTTGAAGCTTTCTTT.

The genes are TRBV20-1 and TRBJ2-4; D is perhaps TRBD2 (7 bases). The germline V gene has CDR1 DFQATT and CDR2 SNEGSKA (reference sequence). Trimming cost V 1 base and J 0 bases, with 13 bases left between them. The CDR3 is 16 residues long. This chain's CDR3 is CSARGGGSGAKNIQYF. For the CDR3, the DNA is TGCAGTGCTAGAGGCGGGGGCTCAGGAGCCAAAAACATTCAGTACTTC.

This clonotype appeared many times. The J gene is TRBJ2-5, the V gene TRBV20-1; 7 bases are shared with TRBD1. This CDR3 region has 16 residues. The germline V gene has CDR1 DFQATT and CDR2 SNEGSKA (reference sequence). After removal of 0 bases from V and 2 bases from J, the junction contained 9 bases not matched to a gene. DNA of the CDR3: TGCAGTGCTAGAGATGTGAGGGGGCCAAGACAAGAGACCCAGTACTTC. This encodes CSARDVRGPRQETQYF.

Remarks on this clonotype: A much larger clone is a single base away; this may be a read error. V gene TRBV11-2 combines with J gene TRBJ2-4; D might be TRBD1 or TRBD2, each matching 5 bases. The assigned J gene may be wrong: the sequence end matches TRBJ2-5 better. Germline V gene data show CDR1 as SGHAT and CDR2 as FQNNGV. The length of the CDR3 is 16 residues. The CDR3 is CASSLGGLAASETQYF. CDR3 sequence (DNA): TGTGCCAGCAGCTTAGGGGGCCTAGCAGCTTCAGAGACCCAGTACTTC.

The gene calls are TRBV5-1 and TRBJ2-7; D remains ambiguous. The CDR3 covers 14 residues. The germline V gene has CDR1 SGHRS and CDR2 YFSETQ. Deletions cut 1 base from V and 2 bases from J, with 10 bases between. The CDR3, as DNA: TGCGCCAGCAGCTTGAGGGATCCCACCTACGAGCAGTACTTC. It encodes CASSLRDPTYEQYF.

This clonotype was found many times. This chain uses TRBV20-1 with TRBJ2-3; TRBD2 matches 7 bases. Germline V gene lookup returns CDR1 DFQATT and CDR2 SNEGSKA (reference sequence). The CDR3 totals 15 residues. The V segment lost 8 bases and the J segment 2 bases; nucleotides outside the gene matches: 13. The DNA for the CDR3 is TGCAGTTCGAGGAGAGCGGGGCGCAACACAGATACGCAGTATTTT. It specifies CSSRRAGRNTDTQYF.

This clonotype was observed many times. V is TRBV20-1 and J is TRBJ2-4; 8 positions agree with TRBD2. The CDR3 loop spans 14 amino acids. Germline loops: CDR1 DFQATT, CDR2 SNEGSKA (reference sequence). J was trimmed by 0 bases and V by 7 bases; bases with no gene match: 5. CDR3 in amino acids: CSVNGGVAKNIQYF. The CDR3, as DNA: TGCAGTGTGAACGGGGGGGTAGCCAAAAACATTCAGTACTTC.

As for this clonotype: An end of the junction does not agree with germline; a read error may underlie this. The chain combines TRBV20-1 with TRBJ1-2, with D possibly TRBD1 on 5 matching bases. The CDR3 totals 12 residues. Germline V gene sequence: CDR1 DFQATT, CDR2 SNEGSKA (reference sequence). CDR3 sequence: CSAPVSTRGSIF. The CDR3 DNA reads TGCAGTGCTCCCGTCAGCACTAGGGGCAGCATCTTC.

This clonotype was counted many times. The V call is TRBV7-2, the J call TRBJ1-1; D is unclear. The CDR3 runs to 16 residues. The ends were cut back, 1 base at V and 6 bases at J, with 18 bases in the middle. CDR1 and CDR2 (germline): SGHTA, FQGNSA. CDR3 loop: CASSLVGFSRPPEAFF. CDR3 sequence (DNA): TGTGCCAGCAGCTTAGTTGGGTTTAGTAGACCTCCTGAAGCTTTCTTT.

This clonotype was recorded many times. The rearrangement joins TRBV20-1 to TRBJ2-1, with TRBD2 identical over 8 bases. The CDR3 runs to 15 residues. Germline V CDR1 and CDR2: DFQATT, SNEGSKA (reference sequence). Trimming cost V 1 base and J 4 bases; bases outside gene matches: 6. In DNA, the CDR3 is TGCAGTGCTAGAGTTAGCGGGACGAGATACAATGAGCAGTTCTTC. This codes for CSARVSGTRYNEQFF.

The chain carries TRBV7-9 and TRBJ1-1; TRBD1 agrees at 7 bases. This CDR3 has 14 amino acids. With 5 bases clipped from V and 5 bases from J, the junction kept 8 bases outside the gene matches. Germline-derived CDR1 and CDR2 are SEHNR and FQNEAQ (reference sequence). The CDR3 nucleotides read TGTGCCAGCAGCGTGACAGGGCAGATGACTGAAGCTTTCTTT. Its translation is CASSVTGQMTEAFF.

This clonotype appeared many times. The CDR3 DNA follows: TGTGCCAGCGGACGGCTGAGCTCTGGGGCCAACGTCCTGACTTTC. Translation: CASGRLSSGANVLTF. The chain couples TRBV27 to TRBJ2-6; D is undetermined. Trimming removed 8 bases from V and 0 bases from J, with 11 bases in between. Germline lookup yields CDR1 MNHEY and CDR2 SMNVEV (reference sequence). The CDR3 loop spans 15 amino acids. Together with reference TRBV27 and TRBJ2-6, the CDR3 gives the full variable domain: EAQVTQNPRYLITVTGKKLTVTCSQNMNHEYMSWYRQDPGLGLRQIYYSMNVEVTDKGDVPEGYKVSRKEKRNFPLILESPSPNQTSLYFCASGRLSSGANVLTFGAGSRLTVL.

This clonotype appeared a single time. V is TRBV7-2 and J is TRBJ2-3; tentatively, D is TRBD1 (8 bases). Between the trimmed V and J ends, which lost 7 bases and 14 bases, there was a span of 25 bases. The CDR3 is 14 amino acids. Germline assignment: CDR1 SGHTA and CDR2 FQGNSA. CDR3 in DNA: TGTGCCAGCACCCTACAGGGGGGGGATGAAAAACTGTATTTT. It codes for CASTLQGGDEKLYF. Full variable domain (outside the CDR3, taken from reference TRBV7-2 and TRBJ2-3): GAGVSQSPSNKVTEKGKDVELRCDPISGHTALYWYRQSLGQGLEFLIYFQGNSAPDKSGLPSDRFSAERTGGSVSTLTIQRTQQEDSAVYLCASTLQGGDEKLYFGPGTRLTVL.

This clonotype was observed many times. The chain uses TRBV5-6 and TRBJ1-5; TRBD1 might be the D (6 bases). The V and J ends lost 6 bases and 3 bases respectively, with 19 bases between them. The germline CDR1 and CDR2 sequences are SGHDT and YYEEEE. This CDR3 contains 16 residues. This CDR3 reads CASTQSGTYSNQPQHF. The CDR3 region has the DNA TGTGCCAGCACACAGAGCGGGACATATTCCAATCAGCCCCAGCATTTT.

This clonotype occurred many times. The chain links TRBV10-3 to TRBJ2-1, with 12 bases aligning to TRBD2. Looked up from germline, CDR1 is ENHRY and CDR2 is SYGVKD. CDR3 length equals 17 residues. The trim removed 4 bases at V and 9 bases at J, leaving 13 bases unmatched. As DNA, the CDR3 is TGTGCCATCAGTGGAAAGGGACTAGCGGGTCGACTGACTGAGCAGTTCTTC. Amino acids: CAISGKGLAGRLTEQFF.

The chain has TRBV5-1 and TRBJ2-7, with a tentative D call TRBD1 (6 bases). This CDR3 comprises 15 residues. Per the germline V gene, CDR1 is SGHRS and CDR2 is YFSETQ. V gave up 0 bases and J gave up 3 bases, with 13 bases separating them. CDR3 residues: CASSLDAGEFYEQYF. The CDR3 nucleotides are TGCGCCAGCAGCTTGGATGCAGGGGAATTCTACGAGCAGTACTTC.

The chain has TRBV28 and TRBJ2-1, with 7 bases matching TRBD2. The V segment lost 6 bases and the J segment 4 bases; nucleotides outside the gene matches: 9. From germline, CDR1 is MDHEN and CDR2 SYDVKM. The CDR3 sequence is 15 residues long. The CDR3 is CASSPIAGGYNEQFF. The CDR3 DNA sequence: TGTGCCAGCAGCCCCATAGCGGGCGGTTACAATGAGCAGTTCTTC.

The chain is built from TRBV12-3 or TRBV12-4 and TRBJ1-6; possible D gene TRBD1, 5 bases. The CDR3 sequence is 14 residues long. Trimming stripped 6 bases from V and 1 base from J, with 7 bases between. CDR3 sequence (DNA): TGTGCCAGCAGGCAGGGTTCCTATAATTCACCCCTCCACTTT. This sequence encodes CASRQGSYNSPLHF.

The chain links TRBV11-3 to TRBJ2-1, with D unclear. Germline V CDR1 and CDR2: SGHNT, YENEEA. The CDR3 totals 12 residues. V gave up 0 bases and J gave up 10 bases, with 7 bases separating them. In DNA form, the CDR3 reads TGTGCCAGCAGCTTAGACGGGTTCGAGCAGTTCTTC. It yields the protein CASSLDGFEQFF.

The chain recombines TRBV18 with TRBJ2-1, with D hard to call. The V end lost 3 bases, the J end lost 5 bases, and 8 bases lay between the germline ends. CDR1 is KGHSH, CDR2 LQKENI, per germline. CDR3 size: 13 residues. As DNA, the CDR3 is TGTGCCAGCTCACCGAATGGGAACAATGAGCAGTTCTTC. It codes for CASSPNGNNEQFF.